This T cell receptor beta chain was found in a study of cytomegalovirus exposure and HLA in healthy donors. The germline CDR1 and CDR2 sequences are SGHAT and FQNNGV. V dropped 1 base and J dropped 3 bases, with 6 bases sitting between them. The CDR3 runs 13 residues. The study ran its PCR with 60 Vbeta and 13 Jbeta primers. This table comes from immunoSEQ multiplex PCR, and its TCRdb copy is limited to in-frame clones, with some not included. With some 200,000 clones in the sample, the ten largest clones hold 0.95% to 1.3%. The sequence was collected from a girl aged 2 to 10 in good health and CMV-seropositive. The chain couples TRBV11-2 to TRBJ2-5; D call uncertain. Sequencing used PBMCs. The CDR3 loop is CASSLVAEETQYF. The CDR3 DNA reads as TGTGCCAGCAGCTTAGTGGCGGAAGAGACCCAGTACTTC.